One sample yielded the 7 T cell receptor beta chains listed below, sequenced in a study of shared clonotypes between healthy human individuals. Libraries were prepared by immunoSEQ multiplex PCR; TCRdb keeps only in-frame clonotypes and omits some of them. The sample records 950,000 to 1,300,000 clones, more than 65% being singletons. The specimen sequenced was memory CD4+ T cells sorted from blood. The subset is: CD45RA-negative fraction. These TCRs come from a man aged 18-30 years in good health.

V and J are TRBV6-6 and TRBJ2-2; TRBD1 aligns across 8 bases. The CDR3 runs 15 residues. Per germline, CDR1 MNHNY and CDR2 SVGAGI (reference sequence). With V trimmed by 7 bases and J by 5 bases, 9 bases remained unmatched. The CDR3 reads CASMGTGRGTGELFF. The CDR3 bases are TGTGCCAGCATGGGGACAGGAAGAGGAACCGGGGAGCTGTTTTTT.

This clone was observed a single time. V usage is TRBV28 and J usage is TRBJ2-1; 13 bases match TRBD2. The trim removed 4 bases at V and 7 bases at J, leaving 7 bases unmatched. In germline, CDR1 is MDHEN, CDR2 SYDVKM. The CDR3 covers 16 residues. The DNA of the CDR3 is TGTGCCAGCAGTTCGGGACTAGCGGGGCCCACAAATGAGCAGTTCTTC. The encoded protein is CASSSGLAGPTNEQFF.

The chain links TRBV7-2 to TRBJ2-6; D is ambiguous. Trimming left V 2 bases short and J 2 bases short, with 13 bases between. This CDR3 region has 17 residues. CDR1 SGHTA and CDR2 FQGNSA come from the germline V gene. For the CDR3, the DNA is TGTGCCAGCAGCTTATTATTTTCTGGGACTGGGGCCAACGTCCTGACTTTC. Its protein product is CASSLLFSGTGANVLTF.

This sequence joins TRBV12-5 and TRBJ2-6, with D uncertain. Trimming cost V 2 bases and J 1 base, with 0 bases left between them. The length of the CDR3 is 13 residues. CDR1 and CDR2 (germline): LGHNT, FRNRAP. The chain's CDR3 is CASGLSGANVLTF. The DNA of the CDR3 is TGTGCTAGTGGTTTGTCTGGGGCCAACGTCCTGACTTTC.

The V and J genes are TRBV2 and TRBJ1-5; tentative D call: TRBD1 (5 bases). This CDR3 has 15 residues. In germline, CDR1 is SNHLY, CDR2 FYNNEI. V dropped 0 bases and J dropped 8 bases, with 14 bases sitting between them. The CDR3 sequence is CASSEATTASKPQHF. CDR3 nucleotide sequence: TGTGCCAGCAGTGAAGCGACGACAGCCTCCAAGCCCCAGCATTTT.

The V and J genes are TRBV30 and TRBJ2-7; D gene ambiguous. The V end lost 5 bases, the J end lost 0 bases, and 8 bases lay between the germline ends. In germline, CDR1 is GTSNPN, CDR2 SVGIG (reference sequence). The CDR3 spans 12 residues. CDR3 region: CAWGRDSYEQYF. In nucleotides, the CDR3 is TGTGCCTGGGGTAGAGACTCCTACGAGCAGTACTTC.

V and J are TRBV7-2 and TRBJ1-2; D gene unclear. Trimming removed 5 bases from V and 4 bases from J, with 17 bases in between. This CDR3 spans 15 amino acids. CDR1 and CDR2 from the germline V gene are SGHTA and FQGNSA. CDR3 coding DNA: TGTGCCAGCAGCCCAGGACCCAAACTATTCTATGGCTACACCTTC. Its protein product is CASSPGPKLFYGYTF.